Detailed here is one T cell receptor beta chain. In its sample, this clone was seen many times. Its recognized antigen is unknown. One base away there is no much larger clone; base qualities are not given. Inclusive of the bounding cysteine and phenylalanine, the CDR3 is 14 residues long. CDR3 DNA only is kept here, 42 bases in frame from base 1. As encoded in the germline V gene, CDR1 is ENHRY while CDR2 is SYGVKD. At the junction V is shortened by 8 bases and J by 1 base; bases outside the gene matches: 4. This entry belongs to a study of blood T cell repertoires in COVID-19 (dated by TCRdb to between 2020 and 2021). Background on the whole study: The collaborator samples originated in the United States, Italy and Spain and spanned the acute and convalescent phases of COVID-19. Deeply sampled blood TCRbeta repertoires from subjects exposed to, actively infected with, or recovered from COVID-19 were included in the dataset. Where available, HLA class I and class II types were taken from metadata supplied by the sample provider and were not determined by assay-based typing. A de-identified subject ID, COVID-19 status, age in years and sex were almost always included in the sample metadata. A freely available public database, intended as a resource for researchers studying the immune response to SARS-CoV-2, is where the repertoires were released. The prospective study material was composed of cDNA or gDNA derived from T cells, B-cell-depleted T cells, or PBMCs. Samples were obtained from the ongoing ImmuneRACE study (first 160 participants) and from 1,254 subjects provided by 6 global collaborators. General conclusions and limits of the study: Clinical and demographic metadata were provided uncurated, with the amount varying by source and participant.

TCRbeta CDR3 regions were amplified from genomic DNA by means of the immunoSEQ Assay, a bias-controlled multiplex PCR. Concerning the study's data processing: Within the assay, amplification of reference gene primers was used to estimate how many nucleated cells each sample contained. To quantify the absolute abundance of each unique TCRbeta CDR3 rearrangement, sequence reads were collapsed and filtered. For each sample, productive Simpson clonality was calculated as the square root of Simpson's diversity index across productive rearrangements. The clones in this table, taken by TCRdb from immuneACCESS, are in-frame only. Not every clone is retained; where verified, under half of the shortfall comes from an unresolved V gene, and the cause of the rest is unknown. The V and J calls and clone size were taken over from that table, and D and trimming were inferred from the DNA. Recorded for this sample are approximately 210,000 clones; just over 85% of them occurred a single time. The ten largest clones add up to 1.5% of the sample.

The collaborating institutions used their own protocols to collect whole blood in K2EDTA tubes. For TCRbeta analysis, collaborators shipped samples in one of three forms: frozen whole blood, isolated PBMCs, or DNA extracted from either of those sample types. The origin of this receptor is a man in his late teens or twenties with active or convalescent COVID-19. The sequence links TRBV10-3 to TRBJ2-5; TRBD2 aligns with 10 central bases. The sample comprised peripheral blood. The CDR3 reads as follows: CAIPPSGSQETQYF. The DNA reads TGTGCCATCCCGCCTAGCGGGAGCCAAGAGACCCAGTACTTC.